Shown below are 24 T cell receptor beta chains from a single sample sequenced in a study of blood T cell repertoires in COVID-19. The assay was immunoSEQ multiplex PCR, and TCRdb's table has in-frame clones only and misses some. The sample lists 310,000 or so clones, 90% to 95% occurring once. Source material: peripheral blood. The receptors here all came from a woman aged 25-40 years with COVID-19, enrolled during active disease.

Comment on this clone: Other DNA sequences in the same sample also yield this CDR3. The chain has TRBV27 and TRBJ1-5, with unresolved D. The germline gives CDR1 MNHEY, CDR2 SMNVEV (reference sequence). The V end was cut by 3 bases, the J end by 2 bases, with 8 bases between. The CDR3 is made up of 14 amino acids. CDR3 loop: CASSLTGGNQPQHF. CDR3 DNA sequence: TGTGCCAGCAGTTTGACCGGGGGCAATCAGCCCCAGCATTTT.

V gene TRBV18 combines with J gene TRBJ1-5, with D possibly TRBD1 on 6 matching bases. CDR1 is KGHSH, CDR2 LQKENI, per germline. V lost 5 bases and J lost 5, with 10 bases in between. The CDR3 is 13 residues long. CDR3 region: CASSSKGDQPQHF. The CDR3 DNA reads as TGTGCCAGCTCATCTAAGGGGGATCAGCCCCAGCATTTT.

The chain links TRBV7-9 to TRBJ1-2; D unclear. Germline V CDR1 and CDR2: SEHNR, FQNEAQ (reference sequence). Trimming removed 2 bases from V and 4 bases from J, with 14 bases in between. This CDR3 is built from 15 residues. The CDR3 DNA reads as TGTGCCAGCAGCTTAAATGAGGAAACTAGCTATGGCTACACCTTC. Protein: CASSLNEETSYGYTF.

The gene calls are TRBV11-2 and TRBJ2-7; 14 bases are a match to TRBD2. Trimming at V came to 2 bases and at J to 3 bases, leaving 6 bases not matched to a gene. The CDR3 is 17 residues long. Per germline, CDR1 SGHAT and CDR2 FQNNGV. CDR3 sequence reads: CASSLSGLAGAGYEQYF. The CDR3, as DNA: TGTGCCAGCAGCTTATCGGGACTAGCGGGAGCGGGCTACGAGCAGTACTTC.

The chain joins TRBV5-8 to TRBJ2-3; D gene unclear. The germline CDR1 and CDR2 sequences are SGHTS and YDEGEE. V was pared by 1 base and J by 2 bases, with 11 bases between. This CDR3 is 15 amino acids long. For the CDR3, the DNA is TGTGCCAGCAGCTTGCCCACCGCCTACACAGATACGCAGTATTTT. Protein: CASSLPTAYTDTQYF.

The chain couples TRBV7-8 to TRBJ2-7; 8 bases fit TRBD2. CDR3 length: 14 residues. Trimming at V came to 8 bases and at J to 7 bases, leaving 13 bases not matched to a gene. CDR1 and CDR2 (germline): SGHVS, FQNEAQ. As DNA, the CDR3 is TGTGCCAGCTCGACCGAACTAGCGGCCTGGGAGCAGTACTTC. It translates to CASSTELAAWEQYF.

This chain joins TRBV3-1 (or the pseudogene TRBV3-2) and TRBJ2-5; the D is unclear. V was cut by 3 bases and J by 8 bases, with 10 bases left in between. This CDR3 comprises 12 residues. Germline assignment: CDR1 LGHDT and CDR2 YNNKEL (reference sequence). For the CDR3, the DNA is TGTGCCAGCAGCCAGGAGAGGCGAACCCAGTACTTC. Its translation is CASSQERRTQYF.

The V call is TRBV19, the J call TRBJ2-1; D perhaps matches TRBD1 (5 bases). This CDR3 has 13 amino acids. Germline lookup yields CDR1 LNHDA and CDR2 SQIVND (reference sequence). V lost 3 bases to trimming and J lost 9 bases, with 12 bases between them. The CDR3 nucleotides are TGTGCCAGTAGTATTCTACAGGTCAGTGAGCAGTTCTTC. It encodes CASSILQVSEQFF.

The chain combines TRBV5-1 with TRBJ1-1, with 8 bases matching TRBD1. The V gene's germline CDR1 is SGHRS and CDR2 YFSETQ. The length of the CDR3 is 14 residues. The trim removed 3 bases at V and 2 bases at J, leaving 3 bases unmatched. The CDR3 sequence: CASSWDRYNTEAFF. The CDR3 region has the DNA TGCGCCAGCAGCTGGGACAGGTATAACACTGAAGCTTTCTTT.

The CDR3 DNA reads TGTGCCAGCAGCTTGGGGACAGCCTCTGGAAACACCATATATTTT. Translating it yields CASSLGTASGNTIYF. The rearrangement links TRBV11-3 to TRBJ1-3, with 7 bases lining up with TRBD1. The germline V gene has CDR1 SGHNT and CDR2 YENEEA. The CDR3 sequence is 15 residues long. V gave up 3 bases and J gave up 0 bases; unmatched junction bases: 2.

V is TRBV27 and J is TRBJ2-2; TRBD1 aligns across 10 bases. The CDR3 spans 14 residues. Germline values: CDR1 MNHEY, CDR2 SMNVEV (reference sequence). V lost 5 bases and J lost 6; bases outside the gene matches: 3. CDR3 sequence reads: CASSPGQGAGELFF. The CDR3 bases are TGTGCCAGCAGTCCTGGACAGGGGGCCGGGGAGCTGTTTTTT.

This chain joins TRBV18 and TRBJ1-1, with D maybe TRBD1 (6 bases). The germline V and J ends were trimmed by 2 bases and 1 base, with 8 bases remaining between them. CDR1 is KGHSH and CDR2 is LQKENI in the germline V gene. The CDR3 spans 14 residues. In nucleotides, the CDR3 is TGTGCCAGCTCACCAATACAGGGGAACACTGAAGCTTTCTTT. The encoded protein is CASSPIQGNTEAFF.

The DNA for the CDR3 is TGTGCCAGCAGTTATTTTTTAGTCTATGAAGCTTTCTTT. This sequence encodes CASSYFLVYEAFF. This chain connects TRBV6-9 to TRBJ1-1; D gene ambiguous. V gave up 1 base and J gave up 7 bases, with 10 bases separating them. The CDR3 covers 13 residues. Per germline, CDR1 MNHGY and CDR2 SVAAGI.

J is TRBJ2-7 and V is TRBV6-5, with D possibly TRBD1 on 6 matching bases. The CDR3 has 14 amino acids. CDR1 MNHEY and CDR2 SVGAGI come from the germline V gene. V gave up 6 bases and J gave up 2 bases, with 14 bases separating them. Here the CDR3 DNA reads TGTGCCAGCAGAAGGACAGTTGGGCCCTACGAGCAGTACTTC. It translates to CASRRTVGPYEQYF.

In its sample, this clone was seen once. The genes are TRBV5-4 and TRBJ1-2; 8 positions match TRBD1. Germline CDR1 SGHNT, CDR2 YYREEE (reference sequence). The V segment lost 3 bases and the J segment 4 bases; nucleotides outside the gene matches: 8. The CDR3 extends over 15 amino acids. CDR3: CASSSGQGGPYGYTF. The CDR3 coding sequence is TGTGCCAGCAGCTCTGGACAGGGAGGTCCCTATGGCTACACCTTC.

The chain joins TRBV5-1 to TRBJ2-1, with 10 bases lining up with TRBD2. Germline values: CDR1 SGHRS, CDR2 YFSETQ. This CDR3 is built from 16 residues. Losses at the gene ends were 0 bases for V and 8 bases for J; bases not matched to a gene: 8. Written as DNA, the CDR3 is TGCGCCAGCAGCTTGGAGGGACTAGCGTTGGGGGATGAGCAGTTCTTC. Protein: CASSLEGLALGDEQFF.

The CDR3 region has the DNA TGTGCCAGCAGCCCGGGGGAGGGGGGCGCTTACAATGAGCAGTTCTTC. Protein product: CASSPGEGGAYNEQFF. The J gene is TRBJ2-1, the V gene TRBV21-1; the table assigns TRBD2, which was not confirmed against the DNA. TRBV21-1 is recorded as a pseudogene. This CDR3 region has 16 residues.

The chain uses TRBV7-3 and TRBJ2-1; 11 bases align to TRBD1. CDR3 length: 16 amino acids. CDR1 is SGHTA and CDR2 is FQGTGA in the germline V gene. Germline trimming cut 4 bases from V and 0 bases from J; bases unmatched to any gene: 2. CDR3 sequence reads: CASSSGQGASYNEQFF. The CDR3 nucleotides read TGTGCCAGCAGCTCCGGACAGGGGGCCTCCTACAATGAGCAGTTCTTC.

V usage is TRBV2 and J usage is TRBJ1-1; 7 bases are shared with TRBD1. Germline V lookup: CDR1 SNHLY, CDR2 FYNNEI. The CDR3 is 14 residues long. Trimming at V came to 6 bases and at J to 0 bases, leaving 4 bases not matched to a gene. This CDR3 is CASRGDSMNTEAFF. For the CDR3, the DNA is TGTGCCAGCAGGGGGGACAGCATGAACACTGAAGCTTTCTTT.

The chain combines TRBV3-1 (or the pseudogene TRBV3-2) with TRBJ2-3; 14 bases align to TRBD2. V dropped 4 bases and J dropped 5; count of bases not matched to a gene: 20. Germline-derived CDR1 and CDR2 are LGHDT and YNNKEL (reference sequence). This CDR3 is built from 21 residues. CDR3 sequence reads: CASSRTHLGTSGSRDRDTQYF. The DNA for the CDR3 is TGTGCCAGCAGCCGAACGCACCTAGGGACTAGCGGGAGTAGAGACAGAGATACGCAGTATTTT.

The rearrangement links TRBV5-1 to TRBJ2-7, with TRBD1 identical over 9 bases. Unmatched junction bases numbered 7, after V lost 7 bases and J lost 2 bases. CDR3 size: 14 residues. Germline assignment: CDR1 SGHRS and CDR2 YFSETQ. CDR3 protein: CASGVTGGAYEQYF. CDR3 sequence (DNA): TGCGCCAGCGGGGTGACAGGGGGAGCCTACGAGCAGTACTTC.

V gene TRBV5-6 combines with J gene TRBJ1-3; TRBD1 might be the D (5 bases). CDR3 length: 17 residues. Germline loops: CDR1 SGHDT, CDR2 YYEEEE. Trimming left V 2 bases short and J 0 bases short, with 15 bases between. The CDR3 region is CASSLRLGGNSGNTIYF. CDR3 nucleotides: TGTGCCAGCAGCTTACGGCTGGGGGGGAACTCTGGAAACACCATATATTTT.

The gene calls are TRBV30 and TRBJ2-5; TRBD1 matches at 10 bases. V trimming: 1 base; J trimming: 4 bases; junction bases outside the gene matches: 6. The germline gives CDR1 GTSNPN, CDR2 SVGIG (reference sequence). The CDR3 is 15 amino acids. In DNA, the CDR3 is TGTGCCTGGAGTGAGGGGACAGGGGACGGAGAGACCCAGTACTTC. It is translated as CAWSEGTGDGETQYF.

V is TRBV5-1 and J is TRBJ2-2; 9 bases align to TRBD1. Germline lookup yields CDR1 SGHRS and CDR2 YFSETQ. The V segment lost 4 bases and the J segment 3 bases; nucleotides outside the gene matches: 4. CDR3 length: 15 amino acids. CDR3 protein: CASSIRTGDTGELFF. CDR3 sequence (DNA): TGCGCCAGCAGCATTAGGACAGGGGACACCGGGGAGCTGTTTTTT. The full variable domain, rest sourced from reference TRBV5-1 and TRBJ2-2, is KAGVTQTPRYLIKTRGQQVTLSCSPISGHRSVSWYQQTPGQGLQFLFEYFSETQRNKGNFPGRFSGRQFSNSRSEMNVSTLELGDSALYLCASSIRTGDTGELFFGEGSRLTVL.